The clone carrying this T cell receptor (beta chain) has a count of ten or more. Its specificity is unknown. The read ends 3 residues early relative to the CDR3; the germline J gene fills the gap. The data were obtained in a study of T cell clonality in common variable immunodeficiency. This table comes from immunoSEQ multiplex PCR, and its TCRdb copy is limited to in-frame clones, with some not included. This repertoire holds about 81,000 clones, and none appear only once. Regarding the study as a whole: CVID subjects shared fewer TCRbeta clones than healthy controls did.

V was cut by 2 bases and J by 2 bases, with 19 bases left in between. The CDR3 is made up of 18 amino acids. The germline gives CDR1 LNHDA, CDR2 SQIVND (reference sequence). Sequencing used peripheral blood mononuclear cells. The J gene is TRBJ1-5, the V gene TRBV19, with D possibly matching TRBD1 (6 bases). The clonotype comes from a person aged 18 to 75 in good health. The covered CDR3 bases are TGTGCCAGTAGTATAATAGGGGCAGGGGTAAGAGGCAATCAGCCC. Encoded protein: CASSIIGAGVRGNQP. The entire CDR3 protein reads CASSIIGAGVRGNQPQHF.